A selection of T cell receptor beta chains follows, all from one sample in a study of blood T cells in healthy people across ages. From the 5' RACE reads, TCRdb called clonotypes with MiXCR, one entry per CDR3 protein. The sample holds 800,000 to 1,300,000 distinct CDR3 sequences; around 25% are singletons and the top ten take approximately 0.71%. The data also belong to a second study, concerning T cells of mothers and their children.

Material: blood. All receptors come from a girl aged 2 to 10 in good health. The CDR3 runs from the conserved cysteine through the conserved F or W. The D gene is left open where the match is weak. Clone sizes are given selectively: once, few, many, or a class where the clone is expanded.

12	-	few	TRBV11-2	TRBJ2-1	TGTGCCAGCAGTTACCCGGACAATGAGCAGTTCTTC	CASSYPDNEQFF
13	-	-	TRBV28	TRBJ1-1	TGTGCCACGACTTTGTTGCTGGGTGCTGAAGCTTTCTTT	CATTLLLGAEAFF
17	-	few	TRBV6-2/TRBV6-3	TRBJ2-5	TGTGCCAGCAGTTACTCGAAATTACTACAGGACTCGATGGAGCAGTACTTC	CASSYSKLLQDSMEQYF
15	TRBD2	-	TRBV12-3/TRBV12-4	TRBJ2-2	TGTGCCAGCAGGTTTAGCGGGACGAACACCGGGGCGCTGTTTTTT	CASRFSGTNTGALFF
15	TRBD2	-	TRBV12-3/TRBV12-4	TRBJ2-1	TGTGCCAGCAGTTATAGCGGGAGTTTCTACAATGAGCAGTTCTTC	CASSYSGSFYNEQFF
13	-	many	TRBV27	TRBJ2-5	TGTGCCAGCAGTTTGGCTGAACAAGAGACCCAGTACTTC	CASSLAEQETQYF
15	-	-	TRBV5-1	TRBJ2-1	TGCGCCAGCACGCCTGGGAAACCGGCTCGGGATGAGCAGTTCTTC	CASTPGKPARDEQFF
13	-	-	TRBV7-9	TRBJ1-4	TGTGCCAGCAGCTTTGGAGGGCCTGAAAAACTGTTTTTT	CASSFGGPEKLFF
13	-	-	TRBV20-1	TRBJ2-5	TGCAGTGCTAGCGGTATGGTAGAAGAGACCCAGTACTTC	CSASGMVEETQYF
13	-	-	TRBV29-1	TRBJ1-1	TGCAGCGAAAAGAAGGGGGGGAACACTGAAGCTTTCTTT	CSEKKGGNTEAFF
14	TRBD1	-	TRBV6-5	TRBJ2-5	TGTGCCAGCAGTTACACAGGGGAAGGCGAGACCCAGTACTTC	CASSYTGEGETQYF
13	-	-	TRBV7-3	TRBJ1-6	TGTGCCAGCAGTCAGAGAGATAATTCACCCCTCCACTTT	CASSQRDNSPLHF
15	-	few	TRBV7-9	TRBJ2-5	TGTGCCAGCAGCATAGGGGACCGGTACCAAGAGACCCAGTACTTC	CASSIGDRYQETQYF
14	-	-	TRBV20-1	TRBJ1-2	TGCAGTGCTCGCCCATTGGGGCCCCGGTATGGCTACACCTTC	CSARPLGPRYGYTF
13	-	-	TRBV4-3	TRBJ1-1	TGCGCCAGCAGCCGAGAGGGGCGGGGGACCGCTTTCTTT	CASSREGRGTAFF
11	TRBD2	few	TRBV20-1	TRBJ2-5	TGCAGCGGGGGGTTCCAAGAGACCCAGTACTTC	CSGGFQETQYF
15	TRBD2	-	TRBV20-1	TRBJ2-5	TGCAGTGCTAGCGGGACTAGCGGGAGATGGGAGACCCAGTACTTC	CSASGTSGRWETQYF
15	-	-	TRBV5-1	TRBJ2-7	TGCGCCAGCAGCTTGGGTCCCGGGGTATCGTACGAGCAGTGCTTC	CASSLGPGVSYEQCF
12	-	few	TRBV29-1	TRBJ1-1	TGCAGCGTTATTCAGTCGAACACTGAAGCTTTCTTT	CSVIQSNTEAFF
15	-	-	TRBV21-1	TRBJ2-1	TGTGCCAGCAGCAAAGGGGACGGGGCTATAAATGAGCAGTTCTTC	CASSKGDGAINEQFF
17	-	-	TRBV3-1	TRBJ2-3	TGTGCCAGCAGCCCCCTGCCTCCCCTCTCCATCACAGATACGCAGTATTTT	CASSPLPPLSITDTQYF
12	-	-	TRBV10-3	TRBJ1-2	TGTGCCATCAGGTCTATTAACTATGGCTACACCTTC	CAIRSINYGYTF
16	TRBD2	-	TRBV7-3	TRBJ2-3	TGTGCCAGCAGCTCAGGGAGCGGGAGCGCAGCAGATACGCAGTATTTT	CASSSGSGSAADTQYF
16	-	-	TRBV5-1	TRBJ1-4	TGCGCCAGCAGCTTGAGAGAACGGGAAGGTTGGCGAAACCTGTTTTTT	CASSLREREGWRNLFF